The text below deals with one TCR beta chain. This sample is part of a study of control samples from healthy donors and cancer patients. This CDR3 is built from 18 residues. In germline, CDR1 is SGDLS, CDR2 YYNGEE. The junction had 10 bases not matched to a gene; V was cut back by 1 base and J by 3 bases. Assay: immunoSEQ multiplex PCR; the TCRdb copy retains only in-frame clones and omits some. The profile shows 150,000 to 200,000 clones, about 93% of them singletons. Sequenced input: blood. V is TRBV9 and J is TRBJ2-3, with TRBD2 identical over 11 bases. This TCR derives from a man aged 18-30 years in good health. CDR3: CASSVPQELAGVTDTQYF. DNA for the CDR3: TGTGCCAGCAGCGTACCCCAAGAACTAGCGGGGGTTACAGATACGCAGTATTTT.